Below are 13 T cell receptor beta chains sequenced from a single sample in a study of blood T cells in healthy people across ages. Primed by a sample-barcoded 5' primer and a J-beta primer mix, a second PCR proceeded for about 6 to 11 cycles. TCRdb processed the 5' RACE reads anew with MiXCR; each CDR3 protein has one entry. The sample records 1.4 million to 1.5 million distinct CDR3 sequences, 40% to 50% being singletons. Material: blood. These receptor sequences come from a woman aged 18-35 years in good health.

V is TRBV20-1 and J is TRBJ2-2; D is possibly TRBD2 (5 bases). With 2 bases removed from V and 5 bases from J, the gap between germline ends came to 18 bases. The CDR3 is 16 residues long. Germline lookup yields CDR1 DFQATT and CDR2 SNEGSKA (reference sequence). CDR3 loop: CSARSPRELGTGELFF. DNA for the CDR3: TGCAGTGCTAGATCCCCTCGGGAATTAGGGACCGGGGAGCTGTTTTTT.

This clonotype was counted at least ten times. The V gene is TRBV4-1, the J gene TRBJ2-7; D gene unclear. The germline CDR1 and CDR2 sequences are MGHRA and YSYEKL. V was clipped by 5 bases and J by 2 bases, with 13 bases between them. There are 14 residues in the CDR3. CDR3 in amino acids: CASSATLLAYEQYF. As DNA, the CDR3 is TGCGCCAGCAGCGCCACCCTGCTAGCCTACGAGCAGTACTTC.

V gene TRBV29-1 combines with J gene TRBJ2-7; D possibly uses TRBD1 or TRBD2 (5 bases each). Germline CDR1 SQVTM, CDR2 ANQGSEA. V was pared by 4 bases and J by 7 bases, with 8 bases between. This CDR3 contains 10 residues. CDR3 DNA sequence: TGCAGCGTTGGGTGGGGGGAGCAGTACTTC. It yields the protein CSVGWGEQYF.

This chain connects TRBV10-1 to TRBJ2-1, with 11 bases that match TRBD2. Germline-derived CDR1 and CDR2 are WNHNN and SYGVQD (reference sequence). Trimming at V came to 0 bases and at J to 4 bases, leaving 5 bases not matched to a gene. This CDR3 comprises 17 residues. Written as DNA, the CDR3 is TGCGCCAGCAGTGAGTCTGTTAGCGGGGGGGCTTACAATGAGCAGTTCTTC. Its protein is CASSESVSGGAYNEQFF.

Of note for this clonotype: A read error is possible here, since a much larger clone lies one base away. The V and J genes are TRBV29-1 and TRBJ2-7, with a weak D call TRBD1 (6 bases). Germline lookup yields CDR1 SQVTM and CDR2 ANQGSEA. Trimming cost V 5 bases and J 2 bases, with 16 bases left between them. The CDR3 covers 14 residues. CDR3 sequence reads: CSVTSGHGAYEQYF. CDR3 nucleotide sequence: TGCAGCGTTACTTCGGGACATGGGGCCTACGAGCAGTACTTC.

In its sample, this clonotype was seen a few times. V gene TRBV27 combines with J gene TRBJ2-7; D is undetermined. The CDR3 sequence is 14 residues long. Per germline, CDR1 MNHEY and CDR2 SMNVEV (reference sequence). V was pared by 0 bases and J by 0 bases, with 6 bases between. The DNA for the CDR3 is TGTGCCAGCAGTTTATCGGCATTCTCCTACGAGCAGTACTTC. Protein product: CASSLSAFSYEQYF.

This clonotype was recorded at least ten times. The CDR3 DNA reads as TGTGCCAGCAGCGTAGGGGGGACAGGGGCTACAGATACGCAGTATTTT. It encodes CASSVGGTGATDTQYF. The chain uses TRBV9 and TRBJ2-3; 10 bases match TRBD1. This CDR3 has 16 amino acids. With 0 bases clipped from V and 3 bases from J, the junction kept 4 bases outside the gene matches. CDR1 is SGDLS, CDR2 YYNGEE, per germline.

The rearrangement links TRBV5-1 to TRBJ2-3; 9 bases match TRBD2. The J segment lost 2 bases and the V segment lost 3 bases, leaving 10 bases of the junction unmatched. CDR1 is SGHRS, CDR2 YFSETQ, per germline. CDR3 length: 17 amino acids. CDR3 bases: TGCGCCAGCAGCTCCCTAGGGCTAGCGGGAACCACAGATACGCAGTATTTT. Protein sequence: CASSSLGLAGTTDTQYF.

The rearrangement links TRBV6-5 to TRBJ2-6; D gene uncertain. The CDR3 is 15 amino acids. Germline V CDR1 and CDR2: MNHEY, SVGAGI. The V gene lost 2 bases and the J gene lost 0 bases, with 5 bases spanning the gap. Written as DNA, the CDR3 is TGTGCCAGCAGTTACACAAGCTCTGGGGCCAACGTCCTGACTTTC. It translates to CASSYTSSGANVLTF.

This clonotype was counted only a few times. The chain combines TRBV13 with TRBJ2-1; a weak D match, TRBD1 (5 bases). V dropped 4 bases and J dropped 9 bases, with 16 bases sitting between them. The germline gives CDR1 PRHDT, CDR2 FYEKMQ (reference sequence). The CDR3 loop spans 14 amino acids. For the CDR3, the DNA is TGTGCCAGCAGCTCAGGGCCTGGGTCCGGTGAGCAGTTCTTC. Its protein is CASSSGPGSGEQFF. Full variable domain (remainder filled in from reference TRBV13 and TRBJ2-1): AAGVIQSPRHLIKEKRETATLKCYPIPRHDTVYWYQQGPGQDPQFLISFYEKMQSDKGSIPDRFSAQQFSDYHSELNMSSLELGDSALYFCASSSGPGSGEQFFGPGTRLTVL.

This clonotype was counted between two and nine times. The rearrangement uses TRBV29-1 and TRBJ2-7; 9 positions match TRBD2. Germline lookup yields CDR1 SQVTM and CDR2 ANQGSEA. This CDR3 region has 13 residues. Trimming took 6 bases from V and 7 from J; bases not matched to a gene: 10. The CDR3 nucleotides read TGCAGCGTCGTAGCGGGAGCTTCTGGGGAGCAGTACTTC. Translated: CSVVAGASGEQYF.

This clonotype was seen a handful of times. This chain uses TRBV11-2 with TRBJ2-4; the D gene could be TRBD1 or TRBD2 (6 bases each). Germline V gives CDR1 SGHAT, CDR2 FQNNGV. V lost 5 bases to trimming and J lost 1 base, with 24 bases between them. The CDR3 is made up of 19 amino acids. The CDR3 reads CASSPAELTRGGAKNIQYF. CDR3 nucleotides: TGTGCCAGCAGCCCCGCGGAACTAACTAGAGGGGGGGCCAAAAACATTCAGTACTTC.

CDR3: CASSVGTTARETQYF. The CDR3 DNA follows: TGTGCCAGCAGCGTAGGGACTACCGCTCGTGAGACCCAGTACTTC. This chain uses TRBV6-1 with TRBJ2-5; 7 bases map to TRBD2. The junction had 12 bases not matched to a gene; V was cut back by 6 bases and J by 5 bases. Per germline, CDR1 MNHNS and CDR2 SASEGT. The length of the CDR3 is 15 residues.